What follows is one T cell receptor beta chain and its context. The sample originates from a study of CD8+ T cells in alopecia areata. Following extraction, RNA underwent reverse transcription to cDNA, which served as the sequencing template. TCRdb keeps only in-frame clones here, not all; method: immunoSEQ multiplex PCR. Of about 260,000 clones listed, 60% are singletons. As to treatment: oral pan-JAK inhibitor, 5-10 mg twice daily. This CDR3 comprises 13 residues. Germline loops: CDR1 SGHAT, CDR2 FQNNGV. Trimming left V 3 bases short and J 4 bases short, with 9 bases between. The source of this sequence is a human donor with alopecia areata. The sample in question was CD4+ T cells sorted from blood, obtained at week 52, from a patient treated with tofacitinib. The chain couples TRBV11-2 to TRBJ1-1, with D uncertain. As DNA, the CDR3 is TGTGCCAGCAGCTTTGACGGACTCACTGAAGCTTTCTTT. It is translated as CASSFDGLTEAFF.